The 26 T cell receptor beta chains below come from one sample, sequenced in a study of CD8 T cells in Susac syndrome. RNA was extracted with the RNeasy kit, and a quantity of roughly 0.45 to 1 ug was reverse transcribed using random hexamers. TCRdb re-called the immunoSEQ multiplex PCR reads with MiXCR, one entry per CDR3 protein. The data show 170,000 or so distinct CDR3 sequences, approximately 96% seen once. Specimen: CD8+ T cells from PBMCs. The receptors shown here come from a human donor with multiple sclerosis.

The chain recombines TRBV5-8 with TRBJ2-1; D uncertain. This CDR3 comprises 13 residues. CDR1 and CDR2 (germline): SGHTS, YDEGEE. Trimming pared 3 bases from V and 4 bases from J, leaving 8 bases between. CDR3 in amino acids: CASSSDLYNEQFF. In DNA, the CDR3 is TGTGCCAGCAGCTCCGACTTGTACAATGAGCAGTTCTTC.

The V and J genes are TRBV19 and TRBJ1-5; 10 nucleotides match TRBD1. This CDR3 is built from 15 residues. In germline, CDR1 is LNHDA, CDR2 SQIVND (reference sequence). The ends lost 3 bases at V and 7 bases at J; junction bases unmatched: 6. The CDR3 coding sequence is TGTGCCAGTAGTATGGGGGGACAGGGGCACCAGCCCCAGCATTTT. Translating gives CASSMGGQGHQPQHF.

This clonotype was seen a single time. The rearrangement joins TRBV29-1 to TRBJ1-2, with D possibly being TRBD1 (5 bases). The germline V and J ends were trimmed by 3 bases and 9 bases, with 14 bases remaining between them. In germline, CDR1 is SQVTM, CDR2 ANQGSEA. The CDR3 runs 12 residues. In DNA form, the CDR3 reads TGCAGCGTTGAGATCCGGGGGGGAAGCTACACCTTC. Encoded protein: CSVEIRGGSYTF.

The chain couples TRBV2 to TRBJ1-2; D is possibly TRBD1 (5 bases). The CDR3 runs to 13 residues. V was cut by 3 bases and J by 3 bases, with 8 bases left in between. Germline loops: CDR1 SNHLY, CDR2 FYNNEI. The CDR3: CASSEGVYYGYTF. The CDR3 nucleotides are TGTGCCAGCAGTGAGGGGGTCTACTATGGCTACACCTTC.

This clonotype has only one observation. The V gene is TRBV3-1, the J gene TRBJ1-2; D remains unclear. The ends were cut back, 11 bases at V and 5 bases at J, with 15 bases in the middle. In germline, CDR1 is LGHDT, CDR2 YNNKEL (reference sequence). CDR3 length equals 12 residues. The CDR3: CASHDILYGYTF. As DNA, the CDR3 is TGTGCCTCCCACGATATATTGTATGGCTACACCTTC.

The chain combines TRBV30 with TRBJ2-7, with 7 nucleotides matching TRBD2. Germline V gene lookup returns CDR1 GTSNPN and CDR2 SVGIG (reference sequence). Trimming at V came to 4 bases and at J to 2 bases, leaving 8 bases not matched to a gene. CDR3 size: 14 residues. As DNA, the CDR3 is TGTGCCTGGAAATGGACGGGAGGCCCCTACGAGCAGTACTTC. Translated, it gives CAWKWTGGPYEQYF.

The chain uses TRBV29-1 and TRBJ2-2, with D perhaps TRBD2 (6 bases). The ends were cut back, 5 bases at V and 7 bases at J, with 17 bases in the middle. Germline CDR1 and CDR2: SQVTM and ANQGSEA. The CDR3 length is 14 residues. CDR3 in amino acids: CSVIKPGGIGELFF. The DNA for the CDR3 is TGCAGCGTTATAAAACCCGGGGGAATCGGGGAGCTGTTTTTT.

This chain links TRBV28 with TRBJ2-7; D is unclear. The CDR3 runs to 15 residues. V was cut by 3 bases and J by 3 bases, with 15 bases left in between. Per the germline V gene, CDR1 is MDHEN and CDR2 is SYDVKM. Written as DNA, the CDR3 is TGTGCCAGCAGTTTTAGGGCAGGCGCTAACTACGAGCAGTACTTC. It is translated as CASSFRAGANYEQYF.

The gene calls are TRBV6-5 and TRBJ1-1, with 10 bases fitting TRBD1. Trimming took 9 bases from V and 4 from J; bases not matched to a gene: 5. CDR1 is MNHEY, CDR2 SVGAGI, per germline. The CDR3 runs 13 residues. Written as DNA, the CDR3 is TGTGCCAGTCACTGGACAGGGGGCACTGAAGCTTTCTTT. Protein: CASHWTGGTEAFF.

The chain links TRBV9 to TRBJ2-3, with a weak D call TRBD2 (6 bases). Germline loops: CDR1 SGDLS, CDR2 YYNGEE. V was clipped by 3 bases and J by 2 bases, with 16 bases between them. The CDR3 totals 16 residues. CDR3 protein: CASSASSASATDTQYF. CDR3 nucleotide sequence: TGTGCCAGCAGCGCCAGCTCCGCTAGCGCCACAGATACGCAGTATTTT.

The V gene is TRBV7-9, the J gene TRBJ1-5, with D maybe TRBD1 (5 bases). CDR1 is SEHNR, CDR2 FQNEAQ, per germline (reference sequence). V was pared by 8 bases and J by 2 bases, with 10 bases between. CDR3 size: 13 residues. CDR3 DNA: TGTGCCAGCGGCAGGGATGGCAATCAGCCCCAGCATTTT. Protein product: CASGRDGNQPQHF.

The V and J genes are TRBV6-2 or TRBV6-3 and TRBJ2-1; a possible D gene is TRBD1 (5 bases). The CDR3 is made up of 16 amino acids. Per germline, CDR1 MNHEY and CDR2 SVGEGT. Trimming shortened V by 2 bases and J by 5 bases, and 16 bases separated the two germline ends. The CDR3 here is CASSYGAPGPHNEQFF. CDR3 DNA: TGTGCCAGCAGTTACGGGGCCCCCGGTCCTCACAATGAGCAGTTCTTC.

The chain employs TRBV7-9 and TRBJ2-5, with a tentative D call TRBD1 (5 bases). V lost 3 bases to trimming and J lost 5 bases, with 19 bases between them. This CDR3 comprises 16 residues. Germline V lookup: CDR1 SEHNR, CDR2 FQNEAQ (reference sequence). The DNA for the CDR3 is TGTGCCAGCAGCTTGGGTGAAGGGGCGCGATGGGAGACCCAGTACTTC. Protein: CASSLGEGARWETQYF. Full variable domain (missing parts from reference TRBV7-9 and TRBJ2-5): DTGVSQNPRHKITKRGQNVTFRCDPISEHNRLYWYRQTLGQGPEFLTYFQNEAQLEKSRLLSDRFSAERPKGSFSTLEIQRTEQGDSAMYLCASSLGEGARWETQYFGPGTRLLVL.

The V and J genes are TRBV29-1 and TRBJ2-2; D is perhaps TRBD2 (5 bases). V lost 4 bases and J 3 bases, leaving 6 bases between the germline ends. CDR3 length equals 12 residues. CDR1 and CDR2 (germline): SQVTM, ANQGSEA. CDR3 sequence reads: CSVVGDTGELFF. DNA of the CDR3: TGCAGCGTTGTGGGAGACACCGGGGAGCTGTTTTTT.

This clonotype was observed once. This rearrangement joins TRBV4-2 to TRBJ2-1, with 7 bases matching TRBD2. Looked up from germline, CDR1 is LGHNA and CDR2 is YNFKEQ. The junction had 32 bases not matched to a gene; V was cut back by 4 bases and J by 5 bases. The CDR3 spans 23 residues. The CDR3 loop reads CASSPHPMVLLRESYRTNNEQFF. The CDR3 DNA sequence: TGTGCCAGCAGCCCCCACCCGATGGTTTTGCTGCGGGAGTCTTATCGTACGAACAATGAGCAGTTCTTC.

V gene TRBV4-1 combines with J gene TRBJ1-6; the D gene is possibly TRBD1 (6 bases). This CDR3 is built from 19 residues. From germline, CDR1 is MGHRA and CDR2 YSYEKL. Trimming shortened V by 1 base and J by 13 bases, and 29 bases separated the two germline ends. The CDR3 region has the DNA TGCGCCAGCAGCCAAGTCCCCCTTTTGACAGGCCCTGGTCGTAAGCCCCTCCACTTT. It encodes CASSQVPLLTGPGRKPLHF.

The chain joins TRBV23-1 to TRBJ2-5, with TRBD2 as a possible D gene (5 bases). TRBV23-1 is given ORF status, its function remaining uncertain. Deletions cut 10 bases from V and 3 bases from J, with 9 bases between. The CDR3 extends over 11 amino acids. CDR3 loop: CANMREETQYF. DNA for the CDR3: TGCGCCAACATGAGGGAAGAGACCCAGTACTTC.

The chain links TRBV20-1 to TRBJ2-1, with D unclear. The germline V and J ends were trimmed by 0 bases and 7 bases, with 7 bases remaining between them. The CDR3 is 12 residues long. Germline V gene sequence: CDR1 DFQATT, CDR2 SNEGSKA (reference sequence). CDR3 DNA: TGCAGTGCTAGAGATCACCCTAATGAGCAGTTCTTC. Its protein is CSARDHPNEQFF.

The chain combines TRBV11-2 with TRBJ2-3, with 7 bases matching TRBD2. The CDR3 has 15 residues. The V gene end was trimmed by 10 bases and the J gene end by 6 bases; junction bases not matched to a gene: 16. In germline, CDR1 is SGHAT, CDR2 FQNNGV. The DNA of the CDR3 is TGTGCCAACGGGCCTCCGCCACTAGCGTCGGATACGCAGTATTTT. This encodes CANGPPPLASDTQYF.

The chain uses TRBV24-1 and TRBJ2-5; D perhaps matches TRBD1 (6 bases). Germline V gives CDR1 KGHDR, CDR2 SFDVKD. This CDR3 has 15 residues. Trimming cost V 4 bases and J 4 bases, with 15 bases left between them. This CDR3 reads CATSETGTRGETQYF. CDR3 DNA: TGTGCCACCAGTGAAACCGGGACAAGGGGAGAGACCCAGTACTTC.

This chain links TRBV9 with TRBJ1-6; a weak D match, TRBD1 (6 bases). CDR1 and CDR2 from the germline V gene are SGDLS and YYNGEE. V shed 1 base and J shed 6 bases, with 11 bases lying between them. The CDR3 has 15 residues. The CDR3 DNA reads as TGTGCCAGCAGCGTATCGGGCAGGGGTAATTCACCCCTCCACTTT. Translated, it gives CASSVSGRGNSPLHF.

The rearrangement joins TRBV15 to TRBJ2-1; perhaps TRBD1 as D (5 bases). The germline V and J ends were trimmed by 0 bases and 0 bases, with 12 bases remaining between them. From germline, CDR1 is LNHNV and CDR2 YYDKDF (reference sequence). The CDR3 extends over 17 amino acids. The CDR3 loop is CATSRDLDTRSYNEQFF. The CDR3 DNA reads TGTGCCACCAGCAGAGATCTGGACACCCGCTCCTACAATGAGCAGTTCTTC.

The rearrangement uses TRBV5-6 and TRBJ2-7; 12 bases align to TRBD2. Unmatched junction bases numbered 4, after V lost 6 bases and J lost 3 bases. Germline CDR1 SGHDT, CDR2 YYEEEE. The CDR3 totals 14 residues. The CDR3 sequence: CASNLAGGIYEQYF. The CDR3, as DNA: TGTGCCAGCAATCTAGCGGGAGGGATCTACGAGCAGTACTTC.

Here the CDR3 DNA reads TGTGCCAGCAGCTTGGGCAGGGAGCCCTACAATGAGCAGTTCTTC. Residues: CASSLGREPYNEQFF. The chain combines TRBV7-9 with TRBJ2-1, with D perhaps given as TRBD1 or TRBD2 (5 bases each). V dropped 3 bases and J dropped 2 bases, with 11 bases sitting between them. The CDR3 spans 15 residues. CDR1 and CDR2 from the germline V gene are SEHNR and FQNEAQ (reference sequence).

To note about this clonotype: Germline and junction disagree at one end, which may indicate a read error. V and J are TRBV4-2 and TRBJ2-1; D remains unclear. The germline V gene has CDR1 LGHNA and CDR2 YNFKEQ. CDR3 length: 15 residues. The CDR3 nucleotides read TGTGCCAGCAGCCAAGAAGACTCTTCCTCCAATGAGCAGTTCTTC. Its translation: CASSQEDSSSNEQFF.

The chain links TRBV13 to TRBJ1-1, with no clear D. Trimming cost V 8 bases and J 1 base, with 11 bases left between them. The length of the CDR3 is 13 residues. The germline CDR1 and CDR2 sequences are PRHDT and FYEKMQ (reference sequence). The CDR3 reads CASASDPNTEAFF. CDR3 DNA: TGTGCCAGCGCTTCGGATCCGAACACTGAAGCTTTCTTT.